The present T cell receptor (beta chain) was sequenced within a study of T cell responses to AZD1222 COVID-19 vaccine. This CDR3 is built from 13 residues. The germline V and J ends were trimmed by 10 bases and 1 base, with 13 bases remaining between them. The germline CDR1 and CDR2 sequences are SGHTA and FQGNSA. With regard to this clone: Its antigen is not known.

Only in-frame clones appear in the TCRdb table, and some are missing; sequencing was by immunoSEQ multiplex PCR. The sample contains 100,000 to 150,000 clones, about nine tenths of which appear only once. Study-level findings and limits: Compared with day 0, the breadth and depth of the Spike-specific TCR repertoire rose significantly after two doses of AZD1222. Of the AZD1222 recipients, only 5 to 7 were seropositive at baseline. Among the donors, most were white British and more were female, and clonal diversity was possibly underestimated.

The sequence derives from an adult in good health. The sequenced sample was peripheral blood, obtained on day 0 of AZD1222 vaccination. The V call is TRBV7-2, the J call TRBJ1-1; TRBD1 is a possible D gene (6 bases). The CDR3 sequence: CAILRGANTEAFF. CDR3 bases: TGTGCCATCCTCAGGGGTGCGAACACTGAAGCTTTCTTT.